This T cell receptor beta chain stems from a study of blood T cells in healthy people across ages. Study-wide findings and caveats: Strong correlation was found linking TCR beta diversity to naive T cell percentage. Not knowing donor CMV status may have confounded expanded clonotype changes.

Peripheral blood samples of roughly 9.8 milliliters were drawn from each donor. Comment on this clonotype: Its antigen is still unknown. At one end, the junction sequence differs from germline, possibly due to a read error.

The CDR3 has 12 residues. In germline, CDR1 is SQVTM, CDR2 ANQGSEA. The second PCR ran roughly 6 to 11 cycles with a sample-barcoded 5' primer and J-beta primers. Each CDR3 protein gets one entry after TCRdb re-called the 5' RACE reads with MiXCR. The sample lists 1.5 million to 2 million distinct CDR3 sequences; about two fifths were seen once. The V and J genes are TRBV29-1 and TRBJ2-5; D gene ambiguous. Sequenced input: blood. This clonotype was obtained from a human donor in good health. The CDR3 loop reads CSVTSYQETQYF. The CDR3 nucleotides are TGCAGCGTAACCTCGTACCAAGAGACTCAGTACTTC.